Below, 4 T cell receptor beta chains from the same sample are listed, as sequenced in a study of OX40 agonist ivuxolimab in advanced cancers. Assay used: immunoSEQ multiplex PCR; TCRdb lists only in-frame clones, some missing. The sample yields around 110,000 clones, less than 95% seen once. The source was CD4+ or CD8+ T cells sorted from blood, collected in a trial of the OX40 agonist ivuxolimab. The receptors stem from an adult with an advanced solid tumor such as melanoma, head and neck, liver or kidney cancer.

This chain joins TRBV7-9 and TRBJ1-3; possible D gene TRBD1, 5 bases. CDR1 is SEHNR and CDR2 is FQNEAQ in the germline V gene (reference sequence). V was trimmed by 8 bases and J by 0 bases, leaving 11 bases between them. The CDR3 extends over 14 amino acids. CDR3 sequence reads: CASFRDGSGNTIYF. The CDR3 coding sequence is TGTGCCAGCTTCCGGGACGGCTCTGGAAACACCATATATTTT.

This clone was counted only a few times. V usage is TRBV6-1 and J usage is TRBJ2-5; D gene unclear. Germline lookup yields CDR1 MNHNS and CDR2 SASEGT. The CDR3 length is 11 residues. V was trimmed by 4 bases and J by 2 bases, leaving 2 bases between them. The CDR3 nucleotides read TGTGCCAGCAGTGGACAAGAGACCCAGTACTTC. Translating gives CASSGQETQYF.

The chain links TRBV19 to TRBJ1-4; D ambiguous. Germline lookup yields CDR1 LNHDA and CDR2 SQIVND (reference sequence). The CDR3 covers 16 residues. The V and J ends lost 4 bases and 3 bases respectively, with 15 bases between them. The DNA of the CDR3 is TGTGCCAGTAGTAACCCCGCGGCTCAGTCTAATGAAAAACTGTTTTTT. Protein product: CASSNPAAQSNEKLFF.

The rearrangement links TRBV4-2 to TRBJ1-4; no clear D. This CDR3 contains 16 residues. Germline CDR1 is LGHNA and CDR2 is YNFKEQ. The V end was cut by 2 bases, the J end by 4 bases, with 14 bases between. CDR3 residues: CASSQWQASYNEKLFF. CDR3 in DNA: TGTGCCAGCAGCCAATGGCAGGCCAGTTATAATGAAAAACTGTTTTTT.